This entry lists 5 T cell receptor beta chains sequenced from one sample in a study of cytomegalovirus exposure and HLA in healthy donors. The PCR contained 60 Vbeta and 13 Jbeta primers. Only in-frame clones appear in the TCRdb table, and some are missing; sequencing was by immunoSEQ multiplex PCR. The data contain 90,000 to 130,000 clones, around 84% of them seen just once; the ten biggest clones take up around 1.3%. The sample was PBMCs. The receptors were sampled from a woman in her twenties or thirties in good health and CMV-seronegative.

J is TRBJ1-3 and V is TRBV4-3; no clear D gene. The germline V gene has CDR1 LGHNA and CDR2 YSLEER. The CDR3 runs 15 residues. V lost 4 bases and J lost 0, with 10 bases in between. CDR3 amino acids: CASSLSGFSGNTIYF. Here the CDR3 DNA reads TGCGCCAGCAGCCTCTCGGGGTTCTCTGGAAACACCATATATTTT.

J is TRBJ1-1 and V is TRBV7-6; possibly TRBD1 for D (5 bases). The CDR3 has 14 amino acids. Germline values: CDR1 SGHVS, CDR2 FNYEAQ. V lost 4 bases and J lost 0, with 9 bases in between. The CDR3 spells CASSSGTLNTEAFF. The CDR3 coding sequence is TGTGCCAGCAGCTCCGGGACTCTGAACACTGAAGCTTTCTTT. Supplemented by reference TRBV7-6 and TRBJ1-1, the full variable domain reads GAGVSQSPRYKVTKRGQDVALRCDPISGHVSLYWYRQALGQGPEFLTYFNYEAQQDKSGLPNDRFSAERPEGSISTLTIQRTEQRDSAMYRCASSSGTLNTEAFFGQGTRLTVV.

Here the CDR3 reads CASRPTGKRNTIYF. The CDR3 region has the DNA TGTGCCAGCAGACCGACAGGAAAACGAAACACCATATATTTT. The V gene is TRBV27, the J gene TRBJ1-3; D perhaps matches TRBD1 (6 bases). V was pared by 6 bases and J by 5 bases, with 14 bases between. Germline-derived CDR1 and CDR2 are MNHEY and SMNVEV (reference sequence). This CDR3 contains 14 residues.

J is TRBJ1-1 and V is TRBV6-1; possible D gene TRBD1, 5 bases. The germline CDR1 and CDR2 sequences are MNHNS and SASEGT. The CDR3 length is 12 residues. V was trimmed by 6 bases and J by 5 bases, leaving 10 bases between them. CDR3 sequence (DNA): TGTGCCAGCAGGGCGGGGCAGACTGAAGCTTTCTTT. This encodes CASRAGQTEAFF.

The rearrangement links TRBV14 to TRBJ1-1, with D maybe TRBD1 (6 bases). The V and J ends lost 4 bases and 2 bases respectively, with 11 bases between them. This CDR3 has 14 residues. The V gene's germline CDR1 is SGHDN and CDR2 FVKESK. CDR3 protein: CASSPWTENTEAFF. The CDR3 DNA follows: TGTGCCAGCAGCCCATGGACAGAAAACACTGAAGCTTTCTTT.